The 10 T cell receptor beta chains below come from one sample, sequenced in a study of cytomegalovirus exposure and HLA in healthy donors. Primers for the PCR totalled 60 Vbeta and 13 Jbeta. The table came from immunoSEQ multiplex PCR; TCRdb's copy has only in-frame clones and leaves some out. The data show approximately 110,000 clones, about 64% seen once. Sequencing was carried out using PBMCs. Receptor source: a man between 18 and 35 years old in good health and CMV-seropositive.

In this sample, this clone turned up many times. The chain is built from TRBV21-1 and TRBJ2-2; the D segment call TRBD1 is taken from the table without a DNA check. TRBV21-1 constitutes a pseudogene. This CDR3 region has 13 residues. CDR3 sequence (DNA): TGTGCCAGCAGCAAAGACAGGGCCGGGGAGCTGTTTTTT. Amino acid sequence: CASSKDRAGELFF.

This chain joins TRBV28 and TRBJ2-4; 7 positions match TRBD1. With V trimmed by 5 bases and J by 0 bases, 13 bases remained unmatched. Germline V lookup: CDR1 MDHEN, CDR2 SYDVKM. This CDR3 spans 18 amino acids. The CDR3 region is CASSRGQASGVAKNIQYF. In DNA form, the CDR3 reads TGTGCCAGCAGTCGAGGACAGGCCTCAGGGGTAGCCAAAAACATTCAGTACTTC.

CDR3 sequence (DNA): TGTGCCAGCAGCCTCCTCCGGGGGGCCAAGGCAGCTTTCTTT. Amino acid sequence: CASSLLRGAKAAFF. The chain couples TRBV6-5 to TRBJ1-1, with D maybe TRBD1 (6 bases). With 6 bases removed from V and 10 bases from J, the gap between germline ends came to 21 bases. Germline V CDR1 and CDR2: MNHEY, SVGAGI. This CDR3 contains 14 residues.

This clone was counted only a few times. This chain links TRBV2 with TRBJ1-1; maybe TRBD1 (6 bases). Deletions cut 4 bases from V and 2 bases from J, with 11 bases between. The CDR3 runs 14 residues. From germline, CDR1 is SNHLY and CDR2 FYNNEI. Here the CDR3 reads CASSVDSVNTEAFF. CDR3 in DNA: TGTGCCAGCAGTGTGGACAGCGTTAACACTGAAGCTTTCTTT.

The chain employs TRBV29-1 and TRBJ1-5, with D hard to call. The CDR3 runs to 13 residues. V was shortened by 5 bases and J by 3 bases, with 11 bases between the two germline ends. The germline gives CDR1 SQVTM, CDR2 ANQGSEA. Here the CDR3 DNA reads TGCAGCGTTTTATCGGGTTCCAATCAGCCCCAGCATTTT. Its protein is CSVLSGSNQPQHF.

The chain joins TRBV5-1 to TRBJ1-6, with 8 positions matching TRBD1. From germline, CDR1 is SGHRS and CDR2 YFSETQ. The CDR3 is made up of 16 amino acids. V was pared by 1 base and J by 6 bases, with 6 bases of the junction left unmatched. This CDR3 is CASSLPRQGRNSPLHF. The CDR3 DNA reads TGCGCCAGCAGCTTGCCGAGACAGGGGCGTAATTCACCCCTCCACTTT.

In DNA, the CDR3 is TGCGCCAGCAGCCGGGGGTCTCGCACCGGGGAGCTGTTTTTT. It yields the protein CASSRGSRTGELFF. The chain uses TRBV10-1 and TRBJ2-2; tentatively, D is TRBD2 (6 bases). Trimming pared 6 bases from V and 4 bases from J, leaving 12 bases between. Germline values: CDR1 WNHNN, CDR2 SYGVQD (reference sequence). This CDR3 is 14 amino acids long.

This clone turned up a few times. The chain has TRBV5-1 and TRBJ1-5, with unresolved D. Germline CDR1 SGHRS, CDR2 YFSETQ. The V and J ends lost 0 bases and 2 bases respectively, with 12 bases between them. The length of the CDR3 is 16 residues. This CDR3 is CASSLDPGTGNQPQHF. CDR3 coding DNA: TGCGCCAGCAGCTTGGACCCAGGTACTGGCAATCAGCCCCAGCATTTT.

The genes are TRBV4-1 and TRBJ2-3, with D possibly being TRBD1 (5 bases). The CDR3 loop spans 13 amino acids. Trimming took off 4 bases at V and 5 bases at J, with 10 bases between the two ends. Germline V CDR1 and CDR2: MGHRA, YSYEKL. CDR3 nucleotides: TGCGCCAGCAGCCTTCAGGGAATAGATACGCAGTATTTT. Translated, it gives CASSLQGIDTQYF.

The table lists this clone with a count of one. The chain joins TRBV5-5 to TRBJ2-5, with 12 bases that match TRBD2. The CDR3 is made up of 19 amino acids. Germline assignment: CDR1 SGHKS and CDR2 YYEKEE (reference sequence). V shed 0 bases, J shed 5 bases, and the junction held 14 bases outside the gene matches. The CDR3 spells CASSLAFSPGLAGGETQYF. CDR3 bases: TGTGCCAGCAGCTTGGCCTTCAGTCCGGGACTAGCGGGTGGGGAGACCCAGTACTTC.